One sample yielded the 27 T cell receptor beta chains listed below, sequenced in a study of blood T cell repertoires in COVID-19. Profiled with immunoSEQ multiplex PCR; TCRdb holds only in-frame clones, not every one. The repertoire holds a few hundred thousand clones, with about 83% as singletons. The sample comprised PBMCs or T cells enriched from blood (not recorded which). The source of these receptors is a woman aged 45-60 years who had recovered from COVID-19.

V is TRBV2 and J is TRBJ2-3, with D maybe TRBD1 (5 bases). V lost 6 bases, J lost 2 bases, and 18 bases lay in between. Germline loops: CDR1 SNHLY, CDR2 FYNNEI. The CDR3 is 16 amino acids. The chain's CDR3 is CASRRVAGPNTDTQYF. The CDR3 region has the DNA TGTGCCAGCAGAAGGGTGGCAGGGCCTAACACAGATACGCAGTATTTT.

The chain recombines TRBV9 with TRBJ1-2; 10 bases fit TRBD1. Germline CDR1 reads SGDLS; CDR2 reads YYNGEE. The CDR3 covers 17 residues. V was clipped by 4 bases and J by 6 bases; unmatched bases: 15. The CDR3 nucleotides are TGTGCCAGCAGCTCCTCTTGGACAGGGGGTTTCTCTGATGGCTACACCTTC. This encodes CASSSSWTGGFSDGYTF.

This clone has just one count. CDR3 residues: CASSRQAAPYGYTF. The CDR3 coding sequence is TGTGCCAGCAGTAGACAGGCTGCTCCTTATGGCTACACCTTC. The chain joins TRBV2 to TRBJ1-2; weak D call: TRBD1 (6 bases). The CDR3 is made up of 14 amino acids. Germline lookup yields CDR1 SNHLY and CDR2 FYNNEI. The ends were cut back, 5 bases at V and 5 bases at J, with 15 bases in the middle.

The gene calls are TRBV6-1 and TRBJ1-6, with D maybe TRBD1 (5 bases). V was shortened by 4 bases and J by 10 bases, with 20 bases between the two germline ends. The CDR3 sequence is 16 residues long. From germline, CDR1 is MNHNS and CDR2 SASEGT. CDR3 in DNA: TGTGCCAGCAGTGCCCAGGGCCCGGCCGTGGAGTCACCCCTCCACTTT. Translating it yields CASSAQGPAVESPLHF.

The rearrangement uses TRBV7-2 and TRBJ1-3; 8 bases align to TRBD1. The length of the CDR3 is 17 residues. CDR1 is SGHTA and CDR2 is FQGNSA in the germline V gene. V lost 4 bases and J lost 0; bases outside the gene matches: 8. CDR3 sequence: CASSSWTGRNSGNTIYF. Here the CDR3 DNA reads TGTGCCAGCAGCTCCTGGACAGGGCGAAACTCTGGAAACACCATATATTTT.

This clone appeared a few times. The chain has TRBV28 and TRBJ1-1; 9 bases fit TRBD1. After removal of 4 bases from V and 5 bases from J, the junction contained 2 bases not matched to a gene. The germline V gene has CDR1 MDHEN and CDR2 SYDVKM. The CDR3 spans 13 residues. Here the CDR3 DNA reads TGTGCCAGCAGTTCAGGACAGGGGACTGAAGCTTTCTTT. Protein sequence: CASSSGQGTEAFF.

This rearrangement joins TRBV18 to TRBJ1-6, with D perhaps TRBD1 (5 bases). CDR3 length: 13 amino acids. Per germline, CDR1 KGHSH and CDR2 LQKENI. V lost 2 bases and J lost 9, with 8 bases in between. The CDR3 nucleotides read TGTGCCAGCTCACCAAGCCAGGGTTCACCCCTCCACTTT. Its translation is CASSPSQGSPLHF.

CDR3 in amino acids: CASSQSGTGYETQYF. In DNA, the CDR3 is TGCGCCAGCAGCCAGTCCGGGACAGGGTACGAGACCCAGTACTTC. The chain is built from TRBV4-3 and TRBJ2-5; 9 positions match TRBD1. The germline gives CDR1 LGHNA, CDR2 YSLEER. This CDR3 comprises 15 residues. After removal of 3 bases from V and 5 bases from J, the junction contained 7 bases not matched to a gene.

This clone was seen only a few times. CDR3 coding DNA: TGCGCCAGCAGCTTGCTCACAGGGGGGAATCAGCCCCAGCATTTT. The encoded protein is CASSLLTGGNQPQHF. V and J are TRBV5-1 and TRBJ1-5; 8 nucleotides align to TRBD1. CDR3 length: 15 amino acids. The J segment lost 4 bases and the V segment lost 1 base, leaving 4 bases of the junction unmatched. The germline CDR1 and CDR2 sequences are SGHRS and YFSETQ. Supplemented by reference TRBV5-1 and TRBJ1-5, the full variable domain reads KAGVTQTPRYLIKTRGQQVTLSCSPISGHRSVSWYQQTPGQGLQFLFEYFSETQRNKGNFPGRFSGRQFSNSRSEMNVSTLELGDSALYLCASSLLTGGNQPQHFGDGTRLSIL.

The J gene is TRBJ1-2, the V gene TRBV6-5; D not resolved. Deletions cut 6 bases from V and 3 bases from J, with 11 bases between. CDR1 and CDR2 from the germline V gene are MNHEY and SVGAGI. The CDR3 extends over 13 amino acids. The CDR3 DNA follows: TGTGCCAGCAGCTCCCAGGCGCACTATGGCTACACCTTC. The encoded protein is CASSSQAHYGYTF.

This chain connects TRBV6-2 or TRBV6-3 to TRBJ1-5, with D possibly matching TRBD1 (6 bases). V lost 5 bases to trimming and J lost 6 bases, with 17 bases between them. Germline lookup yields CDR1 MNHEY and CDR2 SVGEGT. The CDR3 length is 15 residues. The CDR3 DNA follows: TGTGCCAGCAGTACCAACAGGGATCTTGTTCAGCCCCAGCATTTT. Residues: CASSTNRDLVQPQHF.

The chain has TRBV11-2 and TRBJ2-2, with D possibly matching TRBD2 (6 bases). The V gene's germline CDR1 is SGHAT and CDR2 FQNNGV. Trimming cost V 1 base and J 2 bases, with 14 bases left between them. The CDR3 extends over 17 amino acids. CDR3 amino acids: CASSLAGAGANTGELFF. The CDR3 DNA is TGTGCCAGCAGCTTAGCAGGAGCGGGTGCAAACACCGGGGAGCTGTTTTTT. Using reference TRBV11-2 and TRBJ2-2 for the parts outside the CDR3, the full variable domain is EAGVAQSPRYKIIEKRQSVAFWCNPISGHATLYWYQQILGQGPKLLIQFQNNGVVDDSQLPKDRFSAERLKGVDSTLKIQPAKLEDSAVYLCASSLAGAGANTGELFFGEGSRLTVL.

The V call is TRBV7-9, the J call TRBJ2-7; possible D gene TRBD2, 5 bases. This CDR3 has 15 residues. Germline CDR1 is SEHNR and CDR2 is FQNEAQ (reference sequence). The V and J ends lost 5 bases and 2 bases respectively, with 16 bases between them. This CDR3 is CASSHSVTLPYEQYF. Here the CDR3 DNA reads TGTGCCAGCAGCCATAGCGTGACACTTCCCTACGAGCAGTACTTC.

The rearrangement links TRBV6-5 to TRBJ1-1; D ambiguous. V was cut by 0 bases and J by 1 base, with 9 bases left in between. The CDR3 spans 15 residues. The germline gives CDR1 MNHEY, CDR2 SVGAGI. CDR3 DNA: TGTGCCAGCAGTTACTCCCGTGGAGCGAACACTGAAGCTTTCTTT. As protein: CASSYSRGANTEAFF.

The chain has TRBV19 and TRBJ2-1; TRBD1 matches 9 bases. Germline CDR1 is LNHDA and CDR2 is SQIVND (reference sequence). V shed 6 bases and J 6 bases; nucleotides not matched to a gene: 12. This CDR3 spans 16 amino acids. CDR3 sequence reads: CASSSTHRGQVNEQFF. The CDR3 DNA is TGTGCCAGTAGCTCAACCCACAGGGGGCAGGTCAATGAGCAGTTCTTC.

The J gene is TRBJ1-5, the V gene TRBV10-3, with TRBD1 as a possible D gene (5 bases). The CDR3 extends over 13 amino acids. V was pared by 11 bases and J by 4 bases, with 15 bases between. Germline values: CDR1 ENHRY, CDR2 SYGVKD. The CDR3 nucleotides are TGTGCCTCGCTCCGGGACTTTAATCAGCCCCAGCATTTT. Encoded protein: CASLRDFNQPQHF.

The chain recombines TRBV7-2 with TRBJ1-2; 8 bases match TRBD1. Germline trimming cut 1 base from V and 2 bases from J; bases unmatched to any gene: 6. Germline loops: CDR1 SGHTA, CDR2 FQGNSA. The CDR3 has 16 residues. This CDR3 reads CASSLVGQAYNYGYTF. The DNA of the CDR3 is TGTGCCAGCAGCTTAGTGGGACAGGCGTACAACTATGGCTACACCTTC.

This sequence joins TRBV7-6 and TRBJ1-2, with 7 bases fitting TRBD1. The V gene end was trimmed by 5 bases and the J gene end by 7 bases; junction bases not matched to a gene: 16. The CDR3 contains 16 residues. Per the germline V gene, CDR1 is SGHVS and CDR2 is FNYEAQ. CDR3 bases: TGTGCCAGCAGCCCAAGGCGGGACAGAAAAGGGGGTGGCTACACCTTC. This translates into CASSPRRDRKGGGYTF.

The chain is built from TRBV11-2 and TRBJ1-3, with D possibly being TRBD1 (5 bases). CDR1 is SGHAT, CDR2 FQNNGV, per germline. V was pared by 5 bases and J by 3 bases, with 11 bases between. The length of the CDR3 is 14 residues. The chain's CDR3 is CASSPAGYGNTIYF. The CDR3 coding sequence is TGTGCCAGCAGCCCGGCAGGGTATGGAAACACCATATATTTT.

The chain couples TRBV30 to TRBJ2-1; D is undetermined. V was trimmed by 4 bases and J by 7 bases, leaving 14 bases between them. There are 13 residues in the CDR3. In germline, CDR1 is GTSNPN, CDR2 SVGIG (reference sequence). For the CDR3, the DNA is TGTGCCTGGACCGTTATGACACCTAATGAGCAGTTCTTC. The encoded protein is CAWTVMTPNEQFF.

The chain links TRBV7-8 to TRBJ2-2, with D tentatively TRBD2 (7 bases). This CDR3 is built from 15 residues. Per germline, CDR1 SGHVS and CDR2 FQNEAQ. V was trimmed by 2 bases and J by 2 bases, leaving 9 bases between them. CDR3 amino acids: CASSLSGGNTGELFF. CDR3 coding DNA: TGTGCCAGCAGCTTATCGGGGGGCAACACCGGGGAGCTGTTTTTT.

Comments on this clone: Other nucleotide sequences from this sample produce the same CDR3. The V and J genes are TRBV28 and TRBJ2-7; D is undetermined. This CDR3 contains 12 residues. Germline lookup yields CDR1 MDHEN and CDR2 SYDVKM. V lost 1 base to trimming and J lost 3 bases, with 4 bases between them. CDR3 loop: CASSLSGYEQYF. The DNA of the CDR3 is TGTGCCAGCAGTTTATCCGGCTACGAGCAGTACTTC.

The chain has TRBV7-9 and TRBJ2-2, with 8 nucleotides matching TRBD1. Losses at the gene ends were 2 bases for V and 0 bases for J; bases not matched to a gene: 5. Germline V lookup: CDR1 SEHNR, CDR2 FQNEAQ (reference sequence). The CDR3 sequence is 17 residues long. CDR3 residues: CASSLTQTGANTGELFF. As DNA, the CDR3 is TGTGCCAGCAGCTTAACCCAGACAGGGGCGAACACCGGGGAGCTGTTTTTT. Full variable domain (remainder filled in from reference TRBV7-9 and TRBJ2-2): DTGVSQNPRHKITKRGQNVTFRCDPISEHNRLYWYRQTLGQGPEFLTYFQNEAQLEKSRLLSDRFSAERPKGSFSTLEIQRTEQGDSAMYLCASSLTQTGANTGELFFGEGSRLTVL.

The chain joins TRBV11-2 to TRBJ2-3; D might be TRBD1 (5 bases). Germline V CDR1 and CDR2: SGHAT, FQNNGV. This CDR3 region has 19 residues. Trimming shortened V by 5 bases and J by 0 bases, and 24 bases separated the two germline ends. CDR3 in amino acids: CASSLRGVSAGHSTDTQYF. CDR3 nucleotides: TGTGCCAGCAGCCTTAGAGGTGTTTCGGCAGGGCATAGCACAGATACGCAGTATTTT.

CDR3 sequence reads: CSASDPATNEKLFF. In nucleotides, the CDR3 is TGCAGTGCTAGTGACCCTGCAACTAATGAAAAACTGTTTTTT. V usage is TRBV20-1 and J usage is TRBJ1-4; D unresolved. V gave up 3 bases and J gave up 0 bases, with 8 bases separating them. Per the germline V gene, CDR1 is DFQATT and CDR2 is SNEGSKA (reference sequence). This CDR3 comprises 14 residues.

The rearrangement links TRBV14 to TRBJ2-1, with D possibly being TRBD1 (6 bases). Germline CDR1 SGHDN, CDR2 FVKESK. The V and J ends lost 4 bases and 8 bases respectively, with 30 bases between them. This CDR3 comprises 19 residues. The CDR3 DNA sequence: TGTGCCAGCAGCCCCACATCAGCTGGTTGGACAGATCCTAGGGATGAGCAGTTCTTC. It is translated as CASSPTSAGWTDPRDEQFF.

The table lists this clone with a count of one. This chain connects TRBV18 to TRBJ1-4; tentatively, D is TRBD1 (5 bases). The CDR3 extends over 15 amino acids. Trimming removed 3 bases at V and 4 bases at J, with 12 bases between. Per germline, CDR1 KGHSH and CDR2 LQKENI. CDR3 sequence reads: CASSPPGLNNEKLFF. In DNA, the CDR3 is TGTGCCAGCTCACCCCCGGGACTCAATAATGAAAAACTGTTTTTT.